Following are 28 T cell receptor beta chains from one sample sequenced in a study of early T cells in non-severe SARS-CoV-2 infection. TCRdb analysed the 5' RACE reads with MiXCR anew, one entry per CDR3 protein. Of approximately 42,000 distinct CDR3 sequences in the sample, 6% to 7.5% were seen once. The sample consisted of whole blood. The receptors were gathered from an adult who was a healthcare worker with PCR-confirmed SARS-CoV-2 infection or an uninfected control (not recorded which).

The CDR3, as DNA: TGTGCCAGCGTCGTGGGGATGGATGAGCAGTTCTTC. Its translation is CASVVGMDEQFF. The V gene is TRBV12-3 or TRBV12-4, the J gene TRBJ2-1; D ambiguous. V dropped 8 bases and J dropped 8 bases, with 13 bases sitting between them. There are 12 residues in the CDR3.

This clonotype was counted ten times or more. The rearrangement links TRBV7-2 to TRBJ1-3; 7 bases align to TRBD1. V shed 7 bases and J 0 bases; nucleotides not matched to a gene: 9. The CDR3 extends over 16 amino acids. In germline, CDR1 is SGHTA, CDR2 FQGNSA. CDR3 sequence reads: CASKERAGGSGNTIYF. Written as DNA, the CDR3 is TGTGCCAGCAAAGAGAGGGCAGGGGGCTCTGGAAACACCATATATTTT.

The chain employs TRBV5-6 and TRBJ2-1; D is unclear. This CDR3 spans 15 amino acids. The V gene lost 1 base and the J gene lost 7 bases, with 15 bases spanning the gap. Germline assignment: CDR1 SGHDT and CDR2 YYEEEE. The chain's CDR3 is CASSLSGPTLNEQFF. CDR3 in DNA: TGTGCCAGCAGCTTGTCAGGCCCTACGCTGAATGAGCAGTTCTTC.

This chain connects TRBV29-1 to TRBJ1-1, with D perhaps TRBD1 (6 bases). The CDR3 contains 13 residues. The germline V and J ends were trimmed by 7 bases and 3 bases, with 15 bases remaining between them. The V gene's germline CDR1 is SQVTM and CDR2 ANQGSEA. CDR3 in DNA: TGCAGCGGCCTCGAGGGGGGAGACACTGAAGCTTTCTTT. As protein: CSGLEGGDTEAFF.

This clonotype was seen ten or more times. The chain joins TRBV20-1 to TRBJ2-3, with D uncertain. The CDR3 contains 12 residues. Per the germline V gene, CDR1 is DFQATT and CDR2 is SNEGSKA (reference sequence). V lost 0 bases to trimming and J lost 4 bases, with 5 bases between them. The CDR3, as DNA: TGCAGTGCTAGAGAGAGCGCAGATACGCAGTATTTT. As protein: CSARESADTQYF.

V is TRBV28 and J is TRBJ1-5, with TRBD1 as a possible D gene (5 bases). V shed 3 bases and J shed 2 bases, with 11 bases lying between them. The V gene's germline CDR1 is MDHEN and CDR2 SYDVKM. The CDR3 extends over 15 amino acids. The CDR3 DNA is TGTGCCAGCAGTTTTCCGGGGCAAGGCAATCAGCCCCAGCATTTT. Translating it yields CASSFPGQGNQPQHF.

This clonotype appeared many times. V and J are TRBV10-3 and TRBJ2-4; possible D gene TRBD1, 6 bases. V dropped 0 bases and J dropped 14 bases, with 11 bases sitting between them. Germline CDR1 ENHRY, CDR2 SYGVKD. The CDR3 is made up of 12 amino acids. The CDR3 protein is CAISESGDKEYF. The CDR3 DNA reads as TGTGCCATCAGTGAGTCGGGGGACAAGGAGTACTTC.

A few counts support this clonotype. V gene TRBV20-1 combines with J gene TRBJ2-7; 8 bases agree with TRBD1. From germline, CDR1 is DFQATT and CDR2 SNEGSKA (reference sequence). V shed 6 bases and J 2 bases; nucleotides not matched to a gene: 9. The length of the CDR3 is 14 residues. CDR3 in DNA: TGCAGTGCCGATTCTGGACAGGGCACCTACGAGCAGTACTTC. Protein product: CSADSGQGTYEQYF.

This clonotype came up many times. This chain uses TRBV7-9 with TRBJ2-1; 8 nucleotides align to TRBD2. Germline V gives CDR1 SEHNR, CDR2 FQNEAQ (reference sequence). There are 15 residues in the CDR3. Losses at the gene ends were 8 bases for V and 0 bases for J; bases not matched to a gene: 6. The CDR3 here is CASARLASSYNEQFF. The CDR3 DNA reads TGTGCCAGCGCCCGACTAGCGAGCTCCTACAATGAGCAGTTCTTC.

The chain combines TRBV11-2 with TRBJ2-2; 7 bases align to TRBD1. The germline V gene has CDR1 SGHAT and CDR2 FQNNGV. Unmatched junction bases numbered 10, after V lost 5 bases and J lost 4 bases. The CDR3 length is 16 residues. The DNA of the CDR3 is TGTGCCAGCAGCACTCGGGACAGTCTATTCACCGGGGAGCTGTTTTTT. Protein product: CASSTRDSLFTGELFF.

This clonotype has only a few counts. The gene calls are TRBV12-3 or TRBV12-4 and TRBJ1-4, with D perhaps TRBD1 (6 bases). The CDR3 extends over 15 amino acids. Trimming left V 1 base short and J 10 bases short, with 16 bases between. CDR3: CASSLDWGALGKLFF. CDR3 in DNA: TGTGCCAGCAGTTTAGATTGGGGGGCGTTGGGAAAACTGTTTTTT.

This clonotype was found many times. The chain joins TRBV19 to TRBJ2-2; no clear D. This CDR3 has 12 amino acids. Per the germline V gene, CDR1 is LNHDA and CDR2 is SQIVND (reference sequence). V dropped 1 base and J dropped 7 bases, with 4 bases sitting between them. For the CDR3, the DNA is TGTGCCAGTAGTATAGGCGGCGGGGAGCTGTTTTTT. Its protein is CASSIGGGELFF.

This clonotype was recorded at least ten times. The chain employs TRBV3-1 and TRBJ2-1; TRBD1 might be the D (5 bases). Trimming shortened V by 1 base and J by 2 bases, and 12 bases separated the two germline ends. The CDR3 totals 16 residues. Looked up from germline, CDR1 is LGHDT and CDR2 is YNNKEL (reference sequence). CDR3 nucleotides: TGTGCCAGCAGCCAAGTTTTGGCAGGGACCTACAATGAGCAGTTCTTC. Amino acids: CASSQVLAGTYNEQFF.

The sample holds many counts of this clonotype. The V gene is TRBV4-1, the J gene TRBJ2-5; 11 positions agree with TRBD2. Trimming removed 1 base from V and 1 base from J; junction bases left unmatched: 5. Germline CDR1 reads MGHRA; CDR2 reads YSYEKL. CDR3 length equals 17 residues. The CDR3 coding sequence is TGCGCCAGCAGCCAAGGGGTTCTAGCGGGGGGCCAAGAGACCCAGTACTTC. It codes for CASSQGVLAGGQETQYF.

This clonotype has a count of ten or more. The V gene is TRBV7-8, the J gene TRBJ2-4; 10 positions match TRBD1. Per germline, CDR1 SGHVS and CDR2 FQNEAQ. CDR3 length equals 18 residues. Germline trimming cut 1 base from V and 3 bases from J; bases unmatched to any gene: 9. The CDR3 protein is CASSLEVGQGMVKNIQYF. The DNA for the CDR3 is TGTGCCAGCAGCTTAGAGGTGGGACAGGGGATGGTCAAAAACATTCAGTACTTC.

This clonotype was detected ten times or more. The chain has TRBV7-2 and TRBJ2-7; D not certain. Looked up from germline, CDR1 is SGHTA and CDR2 is FQGNSA. The germline V and J ends were trimmed by 5 bases and 0 bases, with 14 bases remaining between them. This CDR3 is built from 15 residues. The CDR3 loop is CASSRGPLSSYEQYF. In DNA, the CDR3 is TGTGCCAGCAGCCGCGGACCCTTGAGCTCCTACGAGCAGTACTTC. Supplemented by reference TRBV7-2 and TRBJ2-7, the full variable domain reads GAGVSQSPSNKVTEKGKDVELRCDPISGHTALYWYRQSLGQGLEFLIYFQGNSAPDKSGLPSDRFSAERTGGSVSTLTIQRTQQEDSAVYLCASSRGPLSSYEQYFGPGTRLTVT.

The table lists this clonotype with a few counts. The chain carries TRBV7-2 and TRBJ1-4; possibly TRBD1 for D (6 bases). This CDR3 is 14 amino acids long. The germline V gene encodes CDR1 SGHTA and CDR2 FQGNSA. The ends were cut back, 5 bases at V and 5 bases at J, with 12 bases in the middle. In DNA, the CDR3 is TGTGCCAGCAGCGTCGGACAGCCAAATGAAAAACTGTTTTTT. Protein: CASSVGQPNEKLFF.

The chain couples TRBV2 to TRBJ1-4, with 8 bases aligning to TRBD1. In germline, CDR1 is SNHLY, CDR2 FYNNEI. This CDR3 contains 15 residues. With V trimmed by 8 bases and J by 5 bases, 10 bases remained unmatched. This chain's CDR3 is CASVTRGQGNEKLFF. The CDR3 DNA is TGTGCCAGCGTAACCCGAGGACAGGGAAATGAAAAACTGTTTTTT.

This clonotype occurred many times. The J gene is TRBJ2-7, the V gene TRBV7-9; no definite D call. Germline-derived CDR1 and CDR2 are SEHNR and FQNEAQ (reference sequence). V dropped 4 bases and J dropped 2 bases, with 6 bases sitting between them. CDR3 size: 12 residues. The CDR3 bases are TGTGCCAGCAGCTCCTATCCCTACGAGCAGTACTTC. It is translated as CASSSYPYEQYF.

The gene calls are TRBV19 and TRBJ2-5, with 8 bases that match TRBD1. The CDR3 has 15 residues. Germline assignment: CDR1 LNHDA and CDR2 SQIVND (reference sequence). J was trimmed by 2 bases and V by 3 bases; bases with no gene match: 5. The CDR3 region is CASSIDRGGQETQYF. Here the CDR3 DNA reads TGTGCCAGTAGTATCGACAGGGGTGGACAAGAGACCCAGTACTTC.

The chain uses TRBV7-6 and TRBJ2-5; TRBD2 might be the D (5 bases). Looked up from germline, CDR1 is SGHVS and CDR2 is FNYEAQ. V dropped 5 bases and J dropped 2 bases, with 21 bases sitting between them. The CDR3 is 17 residues long. Here the CDR3 reads CASSAPSFAGRQETQYF. CDR3 nucleotide sequence: TGTGCCAGCAGCGCCCCCTCGTTTGCGGGCAGACAAGAGACCCAGTACTTC.

This clonotype was recorded many times. This chain uses TRBV7-9 with TRBJ1-3; TRBD1 is a possible D gene (6 bases). The CDR3 is made up of 16 amino acids. Germline V gives CDR1 SEHNR, CDR2 FQNEAQ (reference sequence). Trimming shortened V by 5 bases and J by 4 bases, and 18 bases separated the two germline ends. In nucleotides, the CDR3 is TGTGCCAGCAGCCCGAGGCCGGGGGCGAGAGGAAACACCATATATTTT. It specifies CASSPRPGARGNTIYF.

The rearrangement uses TRBV9 and TRBJ2-3; D assignment may be TRBD1 or TRBD2 (6 bases each). The CDR3 is made up of 15 amino acids. With 0 bases removed from V and 1 base from J, the gap between germline ends came to 9 bases. Germline V lookup: CDR1 SGDLS, CDR2 YYNGEE. Written as DNA, the CDR3 is TGTGCCAGCAGCGTAGGGGGGGCCGGCACAGATACGCAGTATTTT. Its protein is CASSVGGAGTDTQYF.

At least ten counts were recorded for this clonotype. The rearrangement uses TRBV6-5 and TRBJ2-1; perhaps TRBD2 as D (5 bases). The germline gives CDR1 MNHEY, CDR2 SVGAGI. The ends were cut back, 2 bases at V and 0 bases at J, with 11 bases in the middle. The length of the CDR3 is 16 residues. The CDR3 coding sequence is TGTGCCAGCAGTTACACGGACTCGAGCTCCTACAATGAGCAGTTCTTC. Its protein product is CASSYTDSSSYNEQFF.

The table lists this clonotype with a few counts. This sequence may be a read error, since a much larger clone differs from it by one base. V and J are TRBV13 and TRBJ2-3, with D tentatively TRBD1 or TRBD2 (5 bases each). Trimming stripped 2 bases from V and 0 bases from J, with 6 bases between. Germline CDR1 reads PRHDT; CDR2 reads FYEKMQ (reference sequence). This CDR3 has 14 amino acids. The CDR3 protein is CASSLRDSTDTQYF. CDR3 in DNA: TGTGCCAGCAGCTTACGGGACAGCACAGATACGCAGTATTTT.

This sequence joins TRBV12-2 and TRBJ1-1; the table's D call, TRBD1, was not checked against the DNA. TRBV12-2 is shown as a pseudogene. The CDR3 consists of 18 residues. The DNA for the CDR3 is TGTGCAAGTCGCTTCGACTCCCCTGTCGGTAGGCGATCGACTGAAGCTTTCTTT. Protein sequence: CASRFDSPVGRRSTEAFF.

This clonotype was detected a few times. The chain uses TRBV12-3 or TRBV12-4 and TRBJ2-1; the D gene is possibly TRBD1 (5 bases). Trimming cost V 6 bases and J 3 bases, with 12 bases left between them. The CDR3 runs to 14 residues. The chain's CDR3 is CASRAGLSYNEQFF. CDR3 DNA: TGTGCCAGCAGGGCAGGGTTGAGCTACAATGAGCAGTTCTTC.

This clonotype was seen ten or more times. The chain links TRBV27 to TRBJ2-2; D may match TRBD1 or TRBD2 (7 bases each). Looked up from germline, CDR1 is MNHEY and CDR2 is SMNVEV (reference sequence). Trimming left V 5 bases short and J 5 bases short, with 15 bases between. This CDR3 region has 15 residues. Written as DNA, the CDR3 is TGTGCCAGCAGTCCCACAGGGGAGGGGACCGGGGAGCTGTTTTTT. Translated: CASSPTGEGTGELFF.